The rows below give T cell receptor beta chains drawn from one sample of a study of T cells after yellow fever vaccination. From the 5' RACE reads, TCRdb called clonotypes with MiXCR, one entry per CDR3 protein. This table holds some 560,000 distinct CDR3 sequences, roughly 19% found once. The starting material was PBMCs, obtained 15 days after the yellow fever booster vaccination. These receptor sequences come from a man aged 25-40 years who received the YFV17D yellow fever vaccine. The CDR3 runs from the conserved cysteine through the conserved F or W. Each record gives: clone size, D gene, V gene, J gene, CDR3 DNA, CDR3 protein. D genes are given only for firm matches. Clone size is given for some rows only: seen once, a few or many times, or a class if the clone is expanded.

-,-,TRBV20-1,TRBJ1-2,TGCAGTGCACCTCCGGGACGGGGCTATGGCTACACCTTC,CSAPPGRGYGYTF
-,-,TRBV5-1,TRBJ1-1,TGCGCCAGCAGCCAGAGCGGAATGAACACTGAAGCTTTCTTT,CASSQSGMNTEAFF
-,-,TRBV4-3,TRBJ2-1,TGCGCCAGCAGCCAAGAACTAGACTGGGTCGATGAGCAGTTCTTC,CASSQELDWVDEQFF
few,TRBD1,TRBV28,TRBJ2-5,TGTGCCAGCGGGACAGGGGGCTTCGGGGGGGAGACCCAGTACTTC,CASGTGGFGGETQYF
few,TRBD2,TRBV20-1,TRBJ2-7,TGCAGTGCTCGTACCGGGACTAGCAGACGAGAGCAGTACTTC,CSARTGTSRREQYF
-,TRBD1,TRBV20-1,TRBJ2-1,TGCAGTGCTAGAGATTCTAGGGGGCCTAGAAGGGTAATCAATGAGCAGTTCTTC,CSARDSRGPRRVINEQFF
-,TRBD1,TRBV27,TRBJ1-2,TGTGCCAGCAGTTCCCCGGGACAGTTGTGGTATGGCTACACCTTC,CASSSPGQLWYGYTF
few,TRBD2,TRBV5-1,TRBJ2-7,TGCGCCAGCAGCTTGGATGGTAGCGGGGCCCCGCAGTACTTC,CASSLDGSGAPQYF
few,TRBD2,TRBV7-9,TRBJ2-1,TGTGCCAGCGGTCCTAGCGGCTATACAATGAGGAAGCAGTTCTTC,CASGPSGYTMRKQFF
-,-,TRBV20-1,TRBJ2-3,TGCAGTGCTTGGAGAGCGACTAGCACAGATACGCAGTATTTT,CSAWRATSTDTQYF
-,-,TRBV19,TRBJ2-2,TGTGCCAGTAGTATAGGCGGCAGCCCAGTTCTCGGGGAGCTGTTTTTT,CASSIGGSPVLGELFF
-,TRBD1,TRBV15,TRBJ2-5,TGTGCCACCAGCAGAGACCGAACAGGGGTCGAGACCCAGTACTTC,CATSRDRTGVETQYF
-,TRBD1,TRBV5-6,TRBJ2-5,TGTGCCAGCAGCTCAGGACAGGTCCCGGAGACCCAGTACTTC,CASSSGQVPETQYF
few,TRBD2,TRBV5-4,TRBJ2-1,TGTGCCAGCAGCTTGGATGGGACTAGTGTTAGCTCCTACAATGAGCAGTTCTTC,CASSLDGTSVSSYNEQFF
few,-,TRBV20-1,TRBJ2-1,TGCAGTGTCGCATACCTTAATGAGCAGTTCTTC,CSVAYLNEQFF
few,TRBD2,TRBV3-1,TRBJ2-1,TGTGCCAGCAGCATCGGGCTAGCGGGAGGTGGGCAGTTCTTC,CASSIGLAGGGQFF
many,-,TRBV6-1,TRBJ2-3,TGTGCCAGCAGAGACATCAGCACAGATACGCAGTATTTT,CASRDISTDTQYF
-,-,TRBV20-1,TRBJ2-1,TGCAGTGCTAGAGGGGACTCCCAAACCAATGAGCAGTTCTTC,CSARGDSQTNEQFF
few,TRBD1,TRBV18,TRBJ2-7,TGTGCCAGCTCACCGACAGGGGGGTCCCACGAGCAGTACTTC,CASSPTGGSHEQYF
few,-,TRBV7-9,TRBJ1-1,TGTGCCAGCAGCCGCGGACATCTGAACACTGAAGCTTTCTTT,CASSRGHLNTEAFF
few,TRBD2,TRBV6-1,TRBJ2-3,TGTGCCAGCAGAACAGCCGGGACTAGCGGGAGGGCCTTCGTAGATACGCAGTATTTT,CASRTAGTSGRAFVDTQYF
few,-,TRBV3-1,TRBJ2-7,TGTGCCAGCAGCCAAGATTCCAGCGGGTTGGGCGAGCAGTACTTC,CASSQDSSGLGEQYF
many,-,TRBV5-1,TRBJ2-6,TGCGCCAGCAGCTTGGCAGTTAGCGGGGCCAACGTCCTGACTTTC,CASSLAVSGANVLTF
few,-,TRBV7-2,TRBJ2-1,TGTGCCAGCAGCTTATTTGTCTTACGGGATGGTAATGAGCAGTTCTTC,CASSLFVLRDGNEQFF
-,-,TRBV6-5,TRBJ2-2,TGTGCCAGCAGAAAGGCAGCCGGGGAGCTGTTTTTT,CASRKAAGELFF
few,-,TRBV5-1,TRBJ2-3,TGCGCCAGCAGCTTGGGTCGGGGTAGCACAGATACGCAGTATTTT,CASSLGRGSTDTQYF
-,-,TRBV5-5,TRBJ2-6,TGTGCCAGCAGCTTGGCGGCGGGTCGATTCTCTGGGGCCAACGTCCTGACTTTC,CASSLAAGRFSGANVLTF
-,TRBD2,TRBV30,TRBJ2-3,TGTGCCTGGAGTTCTTCGACTAGCGGGTTGACAGATACGCAGTATTTT,CAWSSSTSGLTDTQYF
few,-,TRBV29-1,TRBJ2-7,TGCAGCGTTGAAGATCCGCGAGGGGACACCTCCTACGAGCAGTACTTC,CSVEDPRGDTSYEQYF
few,-,TRBV10-3,TRBJ1-3,TGTGCCATCAGTGACTCCGACTGGGACTCTGGAAACACCATATATTTT,CAISDSDWDSGNTIYF
few,-,TRBV21-1,TRBJ2-7,TGTGCCAGCAGCTCCCGGGACGCCGACTTCTACGAGCAGTACTTC,CASSSRDADFYEQYF
few,TRBD1,TRBV10-3,TRBJ2-4,TGTGCCATCAGTCCGGGACAGGGGGCCGGGGAAGCCAAAAACATTCAGTACTTC,CAISPGQGAGEAKNIQYF
few,-,TRBV12-3/TRBV12-4,TRBJ1-6,TGTGCCAGCAGCCGTAGGGGAATCGGTTCACCCCTCCACTTT,CASSRRGIGSPLHF
-,TRBD2,TRBV27,TRBJ2-1,TGTGCCAGCGCGCGGGGGGAGATCTACAATGAGCAGTTCTTC,CASARGEIYNEQFF
-,TRBD2,TRBV19,TRBJ2-7,TGTGCCAGTAGTATTCTAGCGGACGGACCCTACGAGCAGTACTTC,CASSILADGPYEQYF
once,TRBD1,TRBV12-3/TRBV12-4,TRBJ1-1,TGTGCCAGCAGTTCCGGGACAGGGTTGAACACTGAAGCTTTCTTT,CASSSGTGLNTEAFF
few,-,TRBV6-6,TRBJ2-7,TGTGCCAGCGGGGTCAGGTCCTACGAGCAGTACTTC,CASGVRSYEQYF
few,TRBD2,TRBV20-1,TRBJ2-7,TGCAGTGCCGCGGGACTAGCGGGCTCCTACGAGCAGTACTTC,CSAAGLAGSYEQYF
many,-,TRBV20-1,TRBJ2-5,TGCAGTGCTAGTACGTCGGTCAGCACCGAGACCCAGTACTTC,CSASTSVSTETQYF
few,-,TRBV5-1,TRBJ2-7,TGCGCCAGTCGCCTTATTCAGGGGGGGCACGAGCAGTACTTC,CASRLIQGGHEQYF
few,-,TRBV15,TRBJ2-4,TGTGCCACCAGCCCCCGGGGCAATTCTGGGGACATTCAGTACTTC,CATSPRGNSGDIQYF
-,-,TRBV12-3/TRBV12-4,TRBJ1-2,TGTGCCAGCACCCAAACGCCGCGGACAGTACCTGGCTACACCTTC,CASTQTPRTVPGYTF
few,-,TRBV12-3/TRBV12-4,TRBJ2-7,TGTGCCAGCAGTATAAACAGCGGGGAGCAGTACTTC,CASSINSGEQYF
-,-,TRBV5-1,TRBJ2-5,TGCGCCAGCAGCTTGATTGGAGACAGGCAAGAGACCCAGTACTTC,CASSLIGDRQETQYF
few,-,TRBV5-1,TRBJ2-3,TGCGCCAGCAGCTTTGGAAACACAGATACGCAGTATTTT,CASSFGNTDTQYF
once,-,TRBV11-2,TRBJ2-1,TGTGCCAGCAGCTTCAGGGGTTGGGACAATGAGCAGTTCTTC,CASSFRGWDNEQFF
-,-,TRBV4-3,TRBJ2-5,TGCGCCAGCAGCCAGGAACGGACGACCCAGTACTTC,CASSQERTTQYF
few,-,TRBV12-3/TRBV12-4,TRBJ2-7,TGTGCCAGCAGTTTTGGGCAGCCTCAGGAAGAGCAGTACTTC,CASSFGQPQEEQYF
few,-,TRBV29-1,TRBJ2-2,TGCAGCGTTGTAAATTCGGGGCAGAACACCGGGGAGCTGTTTTTT,CSVVNSGQNTGELFF
-,-,TRBV7-2,TRBJ2-7,TGTGCCAGCAGCTTAGAAACAGTCTCCTACGAGCAGTACTTC,CASSLETVSYEQYF
few,-,TRBV7-3,TRBJ1-5,TGTGCCAGCGACCAGCAGGGCGGCAATCAGCCCCAGCATTTT,CASDQQGGNQPQHF
few,-,TRBV5-1,TRBJ1-6,TGCGCCAGCAGCTTGGAGACGGGGAATTCACCCCTCCACTTT,CASSLETGNSPLHF
-,-,TRBV6-5,TRBJ2-7,TGTGCCAGCAGTTCGCTGACGGCCCCCTACGAGCAGTACTTC,CASSSLTAPYEQYF